These 15 T cell receptor beta chains share one sample of origin, sequenced in a study of blood T cell repertoires in COVID-19. Clones were read by immunoSEQ multiplex PCR, and TCRdb kept only the in-frame ones, dropping some. The table shows roughly 80,000 clones, with roughly 87% occurring only once. The sample consisted of peripheral blood. The receptors originated from a woman of 80 years or more with active or convalescent COVID-19.

This rearrangement joins TRBV4-2 to TRBJ2-1, with 15 bases aligning to TRBD2. V shed 0 bases, J shed 7 bases, and the junction held 1 base outside the gene matches. The CDR3 length is 16 residues. From germline, CDR1 is LGHNA and CDR2 YNFKEQ. CDR3 protein: CASSQDGTSGRNEQFF. CDR3 coding DNA: TGTGCCAGCAGCCAAGACGGGACTAGCGGGAGGAATGAGCAGTTCTTC.

V and J are TRBV6-6 and TRBJ1-2; TRBD1 might be the D (6 bases). Deletions cut 7 bases from V and 8 bases from J, with 20 bases between. CDR1 and CDR2 (germline): MNHNY, SVGAGI (reference sequence). The CDR3 is made up of 14 amino acids. CDR3 region: CASTRQGKSMGYTF. Here the CDR3 DNA reads TGTGCCAGCACAAGGCAGGGGAAATCGATGGGCTACACCTTC.

The V and J genes are TRBV28 and TRBJ1-2; D is perhaps TRBD1 (6 bases). The CDR3 loop spans 13 amino acids. From germline, CDR1 is MDHEN and CDR2 SYDVKM. Trimming pared 8 bases from V and 5 bases from J, leaving 15 bases between. CDR3 protein: CASSSRGRYGYTF. The CDR3 nucleotides read TGTGCCAGCTCCTCCAGGGGACGGTATGGCTACACCTTC.

The chain uses TRBV4-3 and TRBJ1-2; 7 bases fit TRBD1. The CDR3 is made up of 16 amino acids. V lost 4 bases to trimming and J lost 2 bases; unmatched junction nucleotides: 10. CDR1 and CDR2 (germline): LGHNA, YSLEER. The CDR3 DNA sequence: TGCGCCAGCAGCCGAGAAGGACAGACAGGGAACTATGGCTACACCTTC. This gives the protein CASSREGQTGNYGYTF.

The V and J genes are TRBV5-4 and TRBJ2-2; 12 bases agree with TRBD2. This CDR3 is built from 16 residues. From germline, CDR1 is SGHNT and CDR2 YYREEE (reference sequence). The junction had 5 bases not matched to a gene; V was cut back by 4 bases and J by 4 bases. As DNA, the CDR3 is TGTGCCAGCAGCCCGGGACTAGCGGGCTTCACCGGGGAGCTGTTTTTT. Amino acid sequence: CASSPGLAGFTGELFF.

This chain joins TRBV7-8 and TRBJ2-1; D perhaps matches TRBD1 (6 bases). Looked up from germline, CDR1 is SGHVS and CDR2 is FQNEAQ. Trimming pared 2 bases from V and 12 bases from J, leaving 14 bases between. The CDR3 runs 13 residues. The CDR3 sequence is CASSLTQGQAQFF. In DNA form, the CDR3 reads TGTGCCAGCAGCTTAACACAGGGCCAGGCGCAGTTCTTC.

This chain links TRBV7-3 with TRBJ1-1, with 12 bases fitting TRBD1. The J segment lost 11 bases and the V segment lost 5 bases, leaving 6 bases of the junction unmatched. Germline CDR1 is SGHTA and CDR2 is FQGTGA. CDR3 size: 13 residues. The CDR3 protein is CASSTGGQGAAFF. DNA of the CDR3: TGTGCCAGCAGCACCGGGGGACAGGGGGCTGCTTTCTTT.

The J gene is TRBJ2-7, the V gene TRBV6-6; TRBD2 aligns across 11 bases. Germline CDR1 reads MNHNY; CDR2 reads SVGAGI (reference sequence). The CDR3 extends over 15 amino acids. The J segment lost 3 bases and the V segment lost 0 bases, leaving 1 base of the junction unmatched. The CDR3 DNA follows: TGTGCCAGCAGTTACTCGACTAGCGGGGACTACGAGCAGTACTTC. Translation gives CASSYSTSGDYEQYF.

V gene TRBV7-3 combines with J gene TRBJ2-3; a weak D match, TRBD2 (7 bases). Trimming removed 5 bases at V and 2 bases at J, with 20 bases between. The length of the CDR3 is 17 residues. Germline CDR1 reads SGHTA; CDR2 reads FQGTGA. The CDR3 spells CASSPDQIRGATDTQYF. In DNA, the CDR3 is TGTGCCAGCAGCCCCGATCAAATCCGGGGGGCCACAGATACGCAGTATTTT.

This clone was recorded at least ten times. The chain carries TRBV5-6 and TRBJ1-3; no definite D call. V was trimmed by 4 bases and J by 7 bases, leaving 12 bases between them. The germline gives CDR1 SGHDT, CDR2 YYEEEE. CDR3 length equals 13 residues. The CDR3 bases are TGTGCCAGCAGCCCAACGGGGTACAACACCATATATTTT. This codes for CASSPTGYNTIYF.

The CDR3 sequence is CASSYTGLAVDTQYF. CDR3 nucleotides: TGTGCCAGCAGTTACACGGGACTTGCGGTAGATACGCAGTATTTT. The V call is TRBV6-5, the J call TRBJ2-3; possibly TRBD2 for D (6 bases). CDR1 and CDR2 from the germline V gene are MNHEY and SVGAGI. The V end was cut by 2 bases, the J end by 5 bases, with 14 bases between. The CDR3 sequence is 15 residues long.

The chain is built from TRBV11-2 and TRBJ2-3; 9 positions agree with TRBD2. The CDR3 extends over 17 amino acids. The V segment lost 4 bases and the J segment 1 base; nucleotides outside the gene matches: 9. Germline V gene data show CDR1 as SGHAT and CDR2 as FQNNGV. The CDR3 sequence: CASSSGTSPQGTDTQYF. Written as DNA, the CDR3 is TGTGCCAGCAGCTCCGGGACTAGCCCTCAGGGCACAGATACGCAGTATTTT.

The chain is built from TRBV7-2 and TRBJ2-2; 9 nucleotides agree with TRBD2. Per the germline V gene, CDR1 is SGHTA and CDR2 is FQGNSA. The CDR3 is made up of 17 amino acids. The trim removed 5 bases at V and 4 bases at J, leaving 11 bases unmatched. CDR3 amino acids: CASSPGTSKKGTGELFF. Written as DNA, the CDR3 is TGTGCCAGCAGCCCCGGGACTAGCAAGAAGGGCACCGGGGAGCTGTTTTTT.

The chain has TRBV15 and TRBJ2-7, with D possibly matching TRBD2 (7 bases). From germline, CDR1 is LNHNV and CDR2 YYDKDF (reference sequence). V lost 5 bases, J lost 7 bases, and 18 bases lay in between. This CDR3 region has 14 residues. CDR3 loop: CATSRKGGAREQYF. The CDR3 DNA reads TGTGCCACCAGCCGAAAGGGGGGGGCTCGTGAGCAGTACTTC.

CDR3 sequence: CASSLGAGTGELFF. DNA for the CDR3: TGTGCCAGCAGCTTAGGGGCGGGCACCGGGGAGCTGTTTTTT. V gene TRBV11-2 combines with J gene TRBJ2-2; TRBD2 might be the D (5 bases). The CDR3 sequence is 14 residues long. V was cut by 1 base and J by 4 bases, with 7 bases left in between. Germline V gives CDR1 SGHAT, CDR2 FQNNGV.